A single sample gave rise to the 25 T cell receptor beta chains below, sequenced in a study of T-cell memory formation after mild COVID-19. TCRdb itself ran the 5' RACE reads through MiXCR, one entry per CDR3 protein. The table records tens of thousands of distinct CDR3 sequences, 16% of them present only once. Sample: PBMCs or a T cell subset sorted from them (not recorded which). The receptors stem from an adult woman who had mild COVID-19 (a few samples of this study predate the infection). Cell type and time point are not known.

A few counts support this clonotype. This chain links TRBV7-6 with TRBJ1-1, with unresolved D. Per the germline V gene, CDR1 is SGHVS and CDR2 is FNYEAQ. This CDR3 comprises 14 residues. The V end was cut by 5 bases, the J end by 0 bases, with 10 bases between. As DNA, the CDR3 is TGTGCCAGCAGCCCCTTTCGGATGAACACTGAAGCTTTCTTT. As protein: CASSPFRMNTEAFF.

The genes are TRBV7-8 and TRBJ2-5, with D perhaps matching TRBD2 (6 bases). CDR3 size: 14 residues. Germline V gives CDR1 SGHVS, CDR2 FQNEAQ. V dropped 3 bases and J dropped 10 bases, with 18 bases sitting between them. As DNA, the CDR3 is TGTGCCAGCAGCTTTAGTGGTGGGGGAGGTAACCAGTACTTC. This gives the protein CASSFSGGGGNQYF.

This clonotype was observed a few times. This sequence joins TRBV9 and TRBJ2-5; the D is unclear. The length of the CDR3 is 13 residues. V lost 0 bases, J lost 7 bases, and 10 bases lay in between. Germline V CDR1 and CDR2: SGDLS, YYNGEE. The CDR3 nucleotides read TGTGCCAGCAGCGTAGGGGTCTTCGGGACCCAGTACTTC. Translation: CASSVGVFGTQYF.

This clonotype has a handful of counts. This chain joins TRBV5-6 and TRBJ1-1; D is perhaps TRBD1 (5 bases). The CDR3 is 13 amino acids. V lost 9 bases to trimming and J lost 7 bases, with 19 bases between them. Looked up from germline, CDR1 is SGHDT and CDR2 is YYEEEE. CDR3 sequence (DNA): TGTGCCACCCTGGCCAAGGGACGGAGTGAAGCTTTCTTT. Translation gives CATLAKGRSEAFF.

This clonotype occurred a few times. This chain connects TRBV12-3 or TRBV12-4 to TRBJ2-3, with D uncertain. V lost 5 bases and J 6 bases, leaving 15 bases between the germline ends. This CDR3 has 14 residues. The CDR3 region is CASSKWALTDTQYF. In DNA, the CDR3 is TGTGCCAGCAGTAAATGGGCCCTCACCGATACGCAGTATTTT.

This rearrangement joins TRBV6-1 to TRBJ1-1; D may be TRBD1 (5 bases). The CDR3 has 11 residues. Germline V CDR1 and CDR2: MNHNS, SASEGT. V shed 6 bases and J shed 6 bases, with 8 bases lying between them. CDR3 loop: CASRLTAEAFF. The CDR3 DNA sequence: TGTGCCAGCAGATTGACAGCTGAAGCTTTCTTT.

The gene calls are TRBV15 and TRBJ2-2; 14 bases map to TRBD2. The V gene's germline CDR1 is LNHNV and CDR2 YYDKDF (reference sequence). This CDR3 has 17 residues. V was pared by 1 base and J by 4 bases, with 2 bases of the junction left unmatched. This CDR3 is CATSRGLAGGLTGELFF. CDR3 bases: TGTGCCACCAGCAGAGGACTAGCGGGAGGGCTCACCGGGGAGCTGTTTTTT.

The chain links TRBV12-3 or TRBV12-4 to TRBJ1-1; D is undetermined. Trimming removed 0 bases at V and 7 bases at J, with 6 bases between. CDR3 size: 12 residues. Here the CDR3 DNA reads TGTGCCAGCAGTTTAGCGGGGATTGAAGCTTTCTTT. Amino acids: CASSLAGIEAFF.

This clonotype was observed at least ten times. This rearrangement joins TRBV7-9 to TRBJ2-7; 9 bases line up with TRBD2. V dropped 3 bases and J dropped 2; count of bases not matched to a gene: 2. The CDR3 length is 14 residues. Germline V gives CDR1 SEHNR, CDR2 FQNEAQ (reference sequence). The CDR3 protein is CASSFPSGTYEQYF. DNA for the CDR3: TGTGCCAGCAGCTTCCCTAGCGGGACCTACGAGCAGTACTTC.

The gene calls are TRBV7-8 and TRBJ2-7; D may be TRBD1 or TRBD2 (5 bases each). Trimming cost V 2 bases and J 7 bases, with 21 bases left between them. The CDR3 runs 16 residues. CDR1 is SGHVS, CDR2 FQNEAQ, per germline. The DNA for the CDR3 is TGTGCCAGCAGCTTATTCCCTGGGACCTCGATGGGGGAGCAGTACTTC. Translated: CASSLFPGTSMGEQYF.

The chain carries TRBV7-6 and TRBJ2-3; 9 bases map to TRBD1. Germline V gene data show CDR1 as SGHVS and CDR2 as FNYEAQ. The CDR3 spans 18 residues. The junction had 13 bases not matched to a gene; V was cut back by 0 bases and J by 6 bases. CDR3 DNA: TGTGCCAGCAGCTTAGCCGGGGGCGTACAGGGGGCGGCTGATACGCAGTATTTT. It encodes CASSLAGGVQGAADTQYF.

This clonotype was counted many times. The CDR3, as DNA: TGCGCCAGCAGCCAAGATTTGCTAGCGGGTGATTACAATGAGCAGTTCTTC. This encodes CASSQDLLAGDYNEQFF. V and J are TRBV4-3 and TRBJ2-1, with TRBD2 matching over 8 bases. The germline CDR1 and CDR2 sequences are LGHNA and YSLEER. V lost 0 bases, J lost 4 bases, and 8 bases stayed unmatched. There are 17 residues in the CDR3.

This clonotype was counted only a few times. The CDR3 DNA reads TGTGCCAGCAGCTTGTCGACAGGTGGCCCCTATGGCTACACCTTC. As protein: CASSLSTGGPYGYTF. This chain joins TRBV7-9 and TRBJ1-2; possible D gene TRBD1, 6 bases. Germline CDR1 and CDR2: SEHNR and FQNEAQ (reference sequence). The V end was cut by 3 bases, the J end by 4 bases, with 15 bases between. The CDR3 extends over 15 amino acids. The variable domain in full, with the rest retrieved from reference TRBV7-9 and TRBJ1-2, is DTGVSQNPRHKITKRGQNVTFRCDPISEHNRLYWYRQTLGQGPEFLTYFQNEAQLEKSRLLSDRFSAERPKGSFSTLEIQRTEQGDSAMYLCASSLSTGGPYGYTFGSGTRLTVV.

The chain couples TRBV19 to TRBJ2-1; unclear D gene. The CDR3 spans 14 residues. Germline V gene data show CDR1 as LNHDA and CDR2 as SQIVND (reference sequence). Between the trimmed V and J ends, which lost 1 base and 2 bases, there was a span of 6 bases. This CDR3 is CASSIVLPYNEQFF. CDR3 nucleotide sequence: TGTGCCAGTAGTATAGTCCTCCCCTACAATGAGCAGTTCTTC.

CDR3 sequence (DNA): TGCAGCGTTGACACCTCCATCACGCAGGGTGGAGGCTACACCTTC. This encodes CSVDTSITQGGGYTF. The chain has TRBV29-1 and TRBJ1-2, with D perhaps TRBD1 (5 bases). CDR3 length: 15 residues. V was pared by 3 bases and J by 8 bases, with 22 bases between. CDR1 is SQVTM, CDR2 ANQGSEA, per germline.

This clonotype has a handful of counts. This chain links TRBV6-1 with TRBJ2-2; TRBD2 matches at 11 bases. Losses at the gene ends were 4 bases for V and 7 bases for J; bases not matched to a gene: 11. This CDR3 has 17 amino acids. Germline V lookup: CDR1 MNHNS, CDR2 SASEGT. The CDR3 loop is CASSASGGSPGYGELFF. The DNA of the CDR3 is TGTGCCAGCAGTGCTAGCGGGGGGTCCCCTGGATACGGGGAGCTGTTTTTT.

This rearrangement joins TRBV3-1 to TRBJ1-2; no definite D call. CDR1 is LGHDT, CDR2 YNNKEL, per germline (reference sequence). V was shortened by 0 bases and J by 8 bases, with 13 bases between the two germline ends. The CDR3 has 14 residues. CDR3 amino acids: CASSQESRSPGYTF. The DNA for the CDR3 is TGTGCCAGCAGCCAAGAGTCCCGATCCCCGGGCTACACCTTC. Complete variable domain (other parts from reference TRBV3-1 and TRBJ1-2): DTAVSQTPKYLVTQMGNDKSIKCEQNLGHDTMYWYKQDSKKFLKIMFSYNNKELIINETVPNRFSPKSPDKAHLNLHINSLELGDSAVYFCASSQESRSPGYTFGSGTRLTVV.

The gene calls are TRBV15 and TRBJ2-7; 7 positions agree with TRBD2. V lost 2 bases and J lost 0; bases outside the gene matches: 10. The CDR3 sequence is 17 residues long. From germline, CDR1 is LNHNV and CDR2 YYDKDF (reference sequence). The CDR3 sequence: CATSRWPREAASYEQYF. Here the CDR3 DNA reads TGTGCCACCAGCAGATGGCCCCGGGAGGCCGCCTCCTACGAGCAGTACTTC.

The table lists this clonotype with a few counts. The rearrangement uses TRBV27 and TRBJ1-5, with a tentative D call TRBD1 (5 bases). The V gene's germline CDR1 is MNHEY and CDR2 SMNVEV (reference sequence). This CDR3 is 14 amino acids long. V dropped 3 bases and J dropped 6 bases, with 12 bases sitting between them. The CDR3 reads CASSFRPQGQPQHF. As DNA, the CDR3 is TGTGCCAGCAGTTTTCGCCCCCAGGGTCAGCCCCAGCATTTT.

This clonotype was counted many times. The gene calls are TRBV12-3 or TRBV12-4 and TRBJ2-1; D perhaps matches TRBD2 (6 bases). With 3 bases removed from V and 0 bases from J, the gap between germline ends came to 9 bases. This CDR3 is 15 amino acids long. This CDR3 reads CASSFGTPSYNEQFF. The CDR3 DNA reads TGTGCCAGCAGTTTCGGGACTCCCTCCTACAATGAGCAGTTCTTC.

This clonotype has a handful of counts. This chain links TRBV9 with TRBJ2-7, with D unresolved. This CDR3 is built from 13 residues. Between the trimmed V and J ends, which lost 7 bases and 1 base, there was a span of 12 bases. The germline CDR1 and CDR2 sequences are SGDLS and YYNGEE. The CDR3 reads CASSGDISYEQYF. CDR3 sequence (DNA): TGTGCCAGCTCCGGAGATATATCCTACGAGCAGTACTTC. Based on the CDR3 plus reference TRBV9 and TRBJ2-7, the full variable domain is DSGVTQTPKHLITATGQRVTLRCSPRSGDLSVYWYQQSLDQGLQFLIQYYNGEERAKGNILERFSAQQFPDLHSELNLSSLELGDSALYFCASSGDISYEQYFGPGTRLTVT.

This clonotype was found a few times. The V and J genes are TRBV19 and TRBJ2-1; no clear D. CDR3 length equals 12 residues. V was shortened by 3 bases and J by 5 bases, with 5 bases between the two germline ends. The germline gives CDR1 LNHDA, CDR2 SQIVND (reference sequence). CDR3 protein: CASSIQDNEQFF. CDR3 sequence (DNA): TGTGCCAGTAGTATCCAGGACAATGAGCAGTTCTTC.

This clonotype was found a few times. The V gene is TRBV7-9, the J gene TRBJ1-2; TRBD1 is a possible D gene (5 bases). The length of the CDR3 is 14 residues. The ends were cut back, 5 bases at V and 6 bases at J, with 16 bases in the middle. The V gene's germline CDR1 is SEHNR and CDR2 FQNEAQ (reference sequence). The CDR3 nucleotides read TGTGCCAGCAGCCCCCCGGGGCCGCTTCATGGCTACACCTTC. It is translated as CASSPPGPLHGYTF.

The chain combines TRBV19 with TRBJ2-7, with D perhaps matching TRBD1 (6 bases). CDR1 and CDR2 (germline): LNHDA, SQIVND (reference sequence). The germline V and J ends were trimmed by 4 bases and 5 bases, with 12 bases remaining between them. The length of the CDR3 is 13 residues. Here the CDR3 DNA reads TGTGCCAGTAGTAATAAACAGGGTAACGAGCAGTACTTC. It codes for CASSNKQGNEQYF.

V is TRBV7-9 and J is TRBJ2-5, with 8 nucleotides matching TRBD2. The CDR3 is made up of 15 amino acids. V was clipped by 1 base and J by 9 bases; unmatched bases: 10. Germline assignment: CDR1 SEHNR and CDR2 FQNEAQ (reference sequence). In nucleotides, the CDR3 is TGTGCCAGCAGCTTAGTGGCGGGGGGCCTTGGAGCCCAGTACTTC. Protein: CASSLVAGGLGAQYF.